Presented here are 21 T cell receptor beta chains from one specimen sequenced in a study of T cells in Graves' hyperthyroidism and ophthalmopathy. TCR beta CDR3 region amplification was performed from RNA transcripts. The HTBI set primed first-round TCR CDR3 RT-PCR. Using its own MiXCR run on the multiplex PCR reads, TCRdb lists one record per CDR3 protein. Here the sample spans roughly 500,000 distinct CDR3 sequences, approximately 23% being singletons. The sample consisted of blood. Every receptor here comes from a woman in her 70s with Graves' ophthalmopathy.

This clonotype was found a few times. The chain links TRBV9 to TRBJ2-3, with no clear D. Germline-derived CDR1 and CDR2 are SGDLS and YYNGEE. Trimming left V 0 bases short and J 1 base short, with 9 bases between. This CDR3 region has 15 residues. The CDR3 region has the DNA TGTGCCAGCAGCGTAGTGGGCGAAGGCACAGATACGCAGTATTTT. Amino acid sequence: CASSVVGEGTDTQYF.

The chain uses TRBV6-5 and TRBJ2-7; D is possibly TRBD1 or TRBD2 (5 bases each). The CDR3 contains 12 residues. The V end lost 2 bases, the J end lost 5 bases, and 7 bases lay between the germline ends. CDR1 is MNHEY and CDR2 is SVGAGI in the germline V gene. The CDR3 DNA is TGTGCCAGCAGTTACGGGACGGACGAGCAGTACTTC. The encoded protein is CASSYGTDEQYF.

This clonotype was detected a few times. This chain connects TRBV6-5 to TRBJ1-6; D call uncertain. Germline-derived CDR1 and CDR2 are MNHEY and SVGAGI. V dropped 2 bases and J dropped 13 bases, with 12 bases sitting between them. The CDR3 is 13 amino acids. The CDR3 nucleotides read TGTGCCAGCAGTTACGGCAGATCTTCTCCCCTCCACTTT. Translated, it gives CASSYGRSSPLHF.

This clonotype was seen a handful of times. The chain is built from TRBV20-1 and TRBJ1-5; possibly TRBD1 for D (5 bases). The CDR3 has 13 residues. Trimming pared 2 bases from V and 3 bases from J, leaving 8 bases between. Looked up from germline, CDR1 is DFQATT and CDR2 is SNEGSKA (reference sequence). The CDR3 protein is CSARQDNNQPQHF. The CDR3 region has the DNA TGCAGTGCTAGACAGGACAACAATCAGCCCCAGCATTTT.

This clonotype was detected ten times or more. In DNA form, the CDR3 reads TGTGCCAGCAGCCAGGACGGGAAAAACTACGAGCAGTACTTC. Its translation is CASSQDGKNYEQYF. This rearrangement joins TRBV12-3 or TRBV12-4 to TRBJ2-7, with a possible D match to TRBD2 (5 bases). V lost 6 bases, J lost 3 bases, and 15 bases lay in between. The CDR3 sequence is 14 residues long.

This clonotype was detected many times. The genes are TRBV28 and TRBJ2-2, with a possible D match to TRBD2 (6 bases). The germline CDR1 and CDR2 sequences are MDHEN and SYDVKM. V dropped 3 bases and J dropped 2 bases, with 10 bases sitting between them. This CDR3 has 15 amino acids. CDR3: CASSFPGLNTGELFF. CDR3 bases: TGTGCCAGCAGTTTTCCGGGACTTAACACCGGGGAGCTGTTTTTT.

This rearrangement joins TRBV3-1 to TRBJ2-1; TRBD2 agrees at 12 bases. Germline CDR1 LGHDT, CDR2 YNNKEL (reference sequence). The CDR3 runs 17 residues. The junction had 11 bases not matched to a gene; V was cut back by 1 base and J by 10 bases. As DNA, the CDR3 is TGTGCCAGCAGCCAAGTGCCTAGCGGGAGGGCCCCGGAGGAGCAGTTCTTC. Translating gives CASSQVPSGRAPEEQFF.

The sample holds many counts of this clonotype. V is TRBV2 and J is TRBJ2-5; TRBD1 might be the D (7 bases). V lost 5 bases, J lost 5 bases, and 12 bases lay in between. The CDR3 length is 13 residues. Germline CDR1 reads SNHLY; CDR2 reads FYNNEI. CDR3 coding DNA: TGTGCCAGCAGTTTAGGAGGGGGCGAGACCCAGTACTTC. Translation gives CASSLGGGETQYF.

The chain uses TRBV7-8 and TRBJ2-1; the D call may be TRBD1 or TRBD2 (5 bases each). The CDR3 contains 16 residues. V shed 4 bases and J shed 2 bases, with 15 bases lying between them. CDR1 is SGHVS, CDR2 FQNEAQ, per germline. The CDR3 protein is CASSYGTSVTYNEQFF. DNA for the CDR3: TGTGCCAGCAGCTACGGGACCTCGGTCACCTACAATGAGCAGTTCTTC.

In the case of this clonotype: A much bigger clone sits one base away, suggesting this may be a read error. The chain has TRBV7-2 and TRBJ2-2; 9 bases are a match to TRBD2. Trimming cost V 1 base and J 8 bases; bases outside gene matches: 8. The germline V gene encodes CDR1 SGHTA and CDR2 FQGNSA. The CDR3 is 16 amino acids. CDR3 sequence: CASSLVELSGRGELFF. The CDR3 coding sequence is TGTGCCAGCAGCTTAGTAGAGCTGAGCGGGAGGGGGGAGCTGTTTTTT.

Only a few counts were recorded for this clonotype. The chain employs TRBV29-1 and TRBJ2-3, with a weak D call TRBD1 (5 bases). V was clipped by 3 bases and J by 1 base, with 8 bases between them. The length of the CDR3 is 13 residues. Germline CDR1 and CDR2: SQVTM and ANQGSEA. CDR3 coding DNA: TGCAGCGTTGACAGGGCGGGCACAGATACGCAGTATTTT. Translation gives CSVDRAGTDTQYF.

The J gene is TRBJ1-4, the V gene TRBV6-1; D uncertain. The CDR3 covers 13 residues. The germline CDR1 and CDR2 sequences are MNHNS and SASEGT. Trimming left V 6 bases short and J 4 bases short, with 9 bases between. The CDR3 here is CASRGRVNEKLFF. In DNA form, the CDR3 reads TGTGCCAGCAGAGGGAGGGTTAATGAAAAACTGTTTTTT.

A few counts support this clonotype. The V call is TRBV24-1, the J call TRBJ2-2; D may correspond to TRBD1 or TRBD2 (6 bases each). The CDR3 spans 15 residues. Germline V gene sequence: CDR1 KGHDR, CDR2 SFDVKD. V lost 4 bases to trimming and J lost 6 bases, with 14 bases between them. The CDR3 spells CATSESLGGPGELFF. The DNA for the CDR3 is TGTGCCACCAGTGAGTCCCTCGGGGGCCCCGGGGAGCTGTTTTTT.

This clonotype was counted only a few times. V gene TRBV6-5 combines with J gene TRBJ1-2; a weak D match, TRBD1 (6 bases). V lost 0 bases and J lost 6, with 14 bases in between. CDR1 and CDR2 (germline): MNHEY, SVGAGI. The CDR3 totals 15 residues. In nucleotides, the CDR3 is TGTGCCAGCAGTTACTCAGGGGGGGGTAATAATGGCTACACCTTC. It is translated as CASSYSGGGNNGYTF.

The chain uses TRBV15 and TRBJ2-2; D is possibly TRBD1 or TRBD2 (6 bases each). The V end lost 0 bases, the J end lost 0 bases, and 8 bases lay between the germline ends. CDR1 and CDR2 from the germline V gene are LNHNV and YYDKDF (reference sequence). CDR3 length equals 16 residues. The CDR3 nucleotides read TGTGCCACCAGCAGAGACGGGGGCGCGAACACCGGGGAGCTGTTTTTT. Its protein is CATSRDGGANTGELFF.

The table lists this clonotype with a few counts. The rearrangement joins TRBV20-1 to TRBJ2-1; 10 bases line up with TRBD1. Germline V gives CDR1 DFQATT, CDR2 SNEGSKA (reference sequence). This CDR3 spans 13 amino acids. V shed 6 bases and J 7 bases; nucleotides not matched to a gene: 6. CDR3 protein: CSAGPGQGNEQFF. In DNA, the CDR3 is TGCAGTGCGGGGCCGGGACAGGGGAATGAGCAGTTCTTC.

This clonotype was counted at least ten times. The chain has TRBV2 and TRBJ2-1; the match to TRBD2 covers 11 bases. The V and J ends lost 4 bases and 4 bases, in that order; junction bases with no gene match: 3. Germline CDR1 is SNHLY and CDR2 is FYNNEI. There are 15 residues in the CDR3. CDR3 sequence (DNA): TGTGCCAGCAGTGGGGGACTAGCGGCGTACAATGAGCAGTTCTTC. Protein sequence: CASSGGLAAYNEQFF.

Ten or more counts support this clonotype. This chain links TRBV30 with TRBJ1-2, with D maybe TRBD1 (6 bases). This CDR3 comprises 12 residues. Trimming removed 3 bases from V and 4 bases from J, with 9 bases in between. The V gene's germline CDR1 is GTSNPN and CDR2 SVGIG (reference sequence). This chain's CDR3 is CAWRKGVYGYTF. DNA of the CDR3: TGTGCCTGGAGAAAGGGGGTCTATGGCTACACCTTC.

This clonotype was counted a few times. This sequence joins TRBV18 and TRBJ1-1, with 8 bases fitting TRBD1. Germline V gene data show CDR1 as KGHSH and CDR2 as LQKENI. With V trimmed by 5 bases and J by 1 base, 9 bases remained unmatched. The CDR3 length is 16 residues. CDR3 bases: TGTGCCAGCTCATCATATTCCGACAGGGGGAACACTGAAGCTTTCTTT. Translating it yields CASSSYSDRGNTEAFF.

The chain uses TRBV6-2 or TRBV6-3 and TRBJ1-1; 9 bases are shared with TRBD1. J lost 12 bases, V lost 11 bases, and 19 bases had no gene match. Germline values: CDR1 MNHEY, CDR2 SVGEGT. CDR3 length: 14 amino acids. In DNA form, the CDR3 reads TGTGCCGGCAATTTCCCCCCGGGACAGGGAACAACTTTCTTT. Translated: CAGNFPPGQGTTFF.

The chain joins TRBV24-1 to TRBJ1-2, with TRBD1 as a possible D gene (5 bases). CDR3 size: 13 residues. Germline-derived CDR1 and CDR2 are KGHDR and SFDVKD. V lost 4 bases to trimming and J lost 2 bases, with 7 bases between them. The CDR3 loop is CATSESGNYGYTF. In DNA, the CDR3 is TGTGCCACCAGTGAGTCAGGGAACTATGGCTACACCTTC.